These 17 T cell receptor beta chains originate from one sample sequenced in a study of technical replicates of blood from four donors. Data came from immunoSEQ multiplex PCR; TCRdb stores just in-frame clones and leaves some out. Of about 75,000 clones detected, approximately 96% appear once; the ten largest clones hold about 0.17%. Sequencing input: T cells isolated from PBMCs. These receptors originate from a human donor in good health.

The chain recombines TRBV6-5 with TRBJ2-7; 9 positions match TRBD1. In germline, CDR1 is MNHEY, CDR2 SVGAGI. The CDR3 extends over 16 amino acids. With V trimmed by 2 bases and J by 2 bases, 7 bases remained unmatched. The DNA for the CDR3 is TGTGCCAGCAGTTACGGGACAGGGTTAAGGACCTACGAGCAGTACTTC. It encodes CASSYGTGLRTYEQYF.

This chain connects TRBV2 to TRBJ2-7; D is possibly TRBD2 (6 bases). Trimming stripped 7 bases from V and 3 bases from J, with 16 bases between. CDR1 is SNHLY, CDR2 FYNNEI, per germline. This CDR3 region has 14 residues. The CDR3 DNA reads as TGTGCCAGCATTCTGCGGGATTTCAACTACGAGCAGTACTTC. This sequence encodes CASILRDFNYEQYF.

This chain connects TRBV7-6 to TRBJ2-7; D remains ambiguous. V was clipped by 1 base and J by 4 bases, with 11 bases between them. The CDR3 consists of 14 residues. Looked up from germline, CDR1 is SGHVS and CDR2 is FNYEAQ. CDR3 region: CASSLGKGAYEQYF. For the CDR3, the DNA is TGTGCCAGCAGCTTAGGAAAAGGAGCATACGAGCAGTACTTC.

The chain couples TRBV28 to TRBJ1-1; possible D gene TRBD1, 5 bases. The CDR3 is 12 residues long. Germline CDR1 and CDR2: MDHEN and SYDVKM. The ends were cut back, 1 base at V and 10 bases at J, with 10 bases in the middle. The CDR3 is CASSLLGEGAFF. DNA of the CDR3: TGTGCCAGCAGTTTATTAGGGGAAGGAGCTTTCTTT.

This chain connects TRBV27 to TRBJ2-1; no clear D gene. Trimming cost V 4 bases and J 1 base, with 14 bases left between them. CDR1 and CDR2 from the germline V gene are MNHEY and SMNVEV (reference sequence). CDR3 size: 16 residues. The CDR3 reads CASSSTDPVSYNEQFF. The CDR3, as DNA: TGTGCCAGCAGTTCAACAGACCCCGTATCCTACAATGAGCAGTTCTTC.

The rearrangement uses TRBV6-1 and TRBJ2-7; 8 bases align to TRBD2. V trimming: 6 bases; J trimming: 0 bases; junction bases outside the gene matches: 4. The CDR3 loop spans 14 amino acids. The germline V gene has CDR1 MNHNS and CDR2 SASEGT. The chain's CDR3 is CASSESGGSYEQYF. The CDR3 DNA reads as TGTGCCAGCAGCGAGAGCGGGGGCTCCTACGAGCAGTACTTC.

This clone appeared a few times. The chain has TRBV5-4 and TRBJ1-1; D uncertain. CDR3 length: 14 residues. V dropped 4 bases and J dropped 1 base, with 11 bases sitting between them. Germline CDR1 and CDR2: SGHNT and YYREEE (reference sequence). The CDR3 coding sequence is TGTGCCAGCAGCGGCGGGAGACAGAACACTGAAGCTTTCTTT. Protein: CASSGGRQNTEAFF.

The chain links TRBV2 to TRBJ2-5; D unclear. In germline, CDR1 is SNHLY, CDR2 FYNNEI. Between the trimmed V and J ends, which lost 4 bases and 3 bases, there was a span of 3 bases. CDR3 length equals 11 residues. The CDR3 nucleotides are TGTGCCAGCAGTGCTGAAGAGACCCAGTACTTC. It specifies CASSAEETQYF. Variable domain in full (rest from reference TRBV2 and TRBJ2-5): EPEVTQTPSHQVTQMGQEVILRCVPISNHLYFYWYRQILGQKVEFLVSFYNNEISEKSEIFDDQFSVERPDGSNFTLKIRSTKLEDSAMYFCASSAEETQYFGPGTRLLVL.

This chain uses TRBV6-1 with TRBJ2-1, with TRBD1 matching 8 bases. V shed 5 bases, J shed 7 bases, and the junction held 4 bases outside the gene matches. Germline V gives CDR1 MNHNS, CDR2 SASEGT. The CDR3 sequence is 13 residues long. The CDR3 coding sequence is TGTGCCAGCAGTACCGACAGGGGAAATGAGCAGTTCTTC. The encoded protein is CASSTDRGNEQFF.

V usage is TRBV7-2 and J usage is TRBJ1-5, with TRBD1 matching 8 bases. The CDR3 totals 16 residues. J gave up 2 bases and V 6 bases, and 9 bases lay outside the gene matches. The germline CDR1 and CDR2 sequences are SGHTA and FQGNSA. CDR3 region: CASSLGQARGNQPQHF. The CDR3 nucleotides are TGTGCCAGCAGTTTGGGACAGGCGAGGGGCAATCAGCCCCAGCATTTT.

The J gene is TRBJ1-1, the V gene TRBV4-2, with 7 positions matching TRBD1. The trim removed 0 bases at V and 3 bases at J, leaving 4 bases unmatched. The CDR3 is 15 amino acids. The germline V gene has CDR1 LGHNA and CDR2 YNFKEQ. The CDR3 DNA sequence: TGTGCCAGCAGCCAAGATCAAGGGGGCTACACTGAAGCTTTCTTT. It codes for CASSQDQGGYTEAFF.

The chain uses TRBV7-9 and TRBJ2-1; D remains ambiguous. The CDR3 contains 14 residues. V was clipped by 4 bases and J by 5 bases, with 12 bases between them. Germline V CDR1 and CDR2: SEHNR, FQNEAQ (reference sequence). CDR3 sequence (DNA): TGTGCCAGCAGCTCCTCCTCCTATCACAATGAGCAGTTCTTC. This sequence encodes CASSSSSYHNEQFF.

This clone was seen only a few times. The gene calls are TRBV5-4 and TRBJ1-1; the D is unclear. V shed 6 bases and J shed 5 bases, with 8 bases lying between them. Per germline, CDR1 SGHNT and CDR2 YYREEE (reference sequence). This CDR3 comprises 11 residues. CDR3 sequence (DNA): TGTGCCAGCAAACGGGGAACTGAAGCTTTCTTT. This translates into CASKRGTEAFF. The variable domain in full, completed from reference TRBV5-4 and TRBJ1-1, reads ETGVTQSPTHLIKTRGQQVTLRCSSQSGHNTVSWYQQALGQGPQFIFQYYREEENGRGNFPPRFSGLQFPNYSSELNVNALELDDSALYLCASKRGTEAFFGQGTRLTVV.

This sequence joins TRBV29-1 and TRBJ1-5, with TRBD1 as a possible D gene (5 bases). Germline V gene lookup returns CDR1 SQVTM and CDR2 ANQGSEA. The CDR3 has 14 residues. V gave up 4 bases and J gave up 2 bases, with 12 bases separating them. The CDR3 is CSVVFSTGNQPQHF. DNA for the CDR3: TGCAGCGTTGTTTTTTCGACAGGCAATCAGCCCCAGCATTTT.

The genes are TRBV2 and TRBJ1-2, with 9 bases identical to TRBD1. Germline trimming cut 2 bases from V and 0 bases from J; bases unmatched to any gene: 7. Germline lookup yields CDR1 SNHLY and CDR2 FYNNEI. CDR3 length: 17 residues. The CDR3 bases are TGTGCCAGCAGTGAAAGGAGGACAGGGGTTACTAACTATGGCTACACCTTC. Translated, it gives CASSERRTGVTNYGYTF.

The chain is built from TRBV7-2 and TRBJ1-1; no clear D gene. V dropped 4 bases and J dropped 0 bases, with 9 bases sitting between them. This CDR3 has 14 residues. Germline V gives CDR1 SGHTA, CDR2 FQGNSA. The CDR3 nucleotides are TGTGCCAGCAGCTCCCTGGGCCTGAACACTGAAGCTTTCTTT. Protein: CASSSLGLNTEAFF.

CDR3 sequence: CASSQAGTPIRGQAQYF. The CDR3 nucleotides are TGCGCCAGCAGCCAAGCCGGGACCCCTATCAGGGGTCAAGCTCAGTACTTC. V gene TRBV4-1 combines with J gene TRBJ2-4; perhaps TRBD1 as D (6 bases). CDR3 length: 17 amino acids. V lost 1 base and J lost 12, with 25 bases in between. The V gene's germline CDR1 is MGHRA and CDR2 YSYEKL.